The sample holds one count of the clone carrying this TCR beta chain. Its antigen is as yet unknown. From germline, CDR1 is MNHNY and CDR2 SVGAGI (reference sequence). The CDR3 is made up of 12 amino acids. The V gene lost 7 bases and the J gene lost 0 bases, with 7 bases spanning the gap. Sequenced by immunoSEQ multiplex PCR; TCRdb stores in-frame clones only, minus some. This sample carries tens of thousands of clones, about four fifths of them seen once, and the ten largest clones take 5.5%. The data were taken from a study of OX40 agonist ivuxolimab in advanced cancers. Study in general: Males comprised roughly four fifths of the group, whose mean age was approximately 61 years (range roughly 20 to 90). Checkpoint inhibitors had been given previously to roughly 36% of patients. Findings of the study overall: Normalized T-cell clonal expansion was also low in a subset of nonresponders. Expanded peripheral T-cell antigen specificity went undetermined.

The material sequenced was CD4+ or CD8+ T cells sorted from blood, taken in a trial of the OX40 agonist ivuxolimab. The V gene is TRBV6-6, the J gene TRBJ2-7, with a weak D call TRBD2 (5 bases). This clonotype was sampled from an adult with an advanced solid tumor such as melanoma, head and neck, liver or kidney cancer. CDR3 nucleotides: TGTGCCAGCAAGGCGGGCTCCTACGAGCAGTACTTC. Its protein product is CASKAGSYEQYF.